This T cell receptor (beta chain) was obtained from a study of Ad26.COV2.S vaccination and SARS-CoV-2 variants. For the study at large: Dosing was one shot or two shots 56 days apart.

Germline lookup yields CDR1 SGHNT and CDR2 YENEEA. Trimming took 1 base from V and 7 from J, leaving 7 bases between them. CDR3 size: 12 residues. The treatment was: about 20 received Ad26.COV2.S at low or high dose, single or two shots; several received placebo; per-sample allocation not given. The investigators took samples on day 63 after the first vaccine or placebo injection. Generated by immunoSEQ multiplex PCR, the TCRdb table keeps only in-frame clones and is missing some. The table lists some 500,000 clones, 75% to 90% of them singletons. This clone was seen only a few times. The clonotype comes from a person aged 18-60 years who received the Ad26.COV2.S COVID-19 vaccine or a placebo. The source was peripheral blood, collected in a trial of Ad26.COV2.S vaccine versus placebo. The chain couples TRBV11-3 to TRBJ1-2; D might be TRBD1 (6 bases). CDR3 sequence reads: CASSLAGVGYTF. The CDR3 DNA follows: TGTGCCAGCAGCTTAGCAGGGGTTGGCTACACCTTC.